These 11 T cell receptor beta chains came from one sample sequenced in a study of blood T cell repertoires in COVID-19. Measured with immunoSEQ multiplex PCR; TCRdb has only the in-frame clones, and not every one. This repertoire shows over 110,000 clones, more than 60% found once; its top ten account for 1.9%. Sequencing input: peripheral blood. The source of these receptors is a woman aged 60-75 years with acute or convalescent COVID-19.

This clone has just one count. The chain recombines TRBV5-1 with TRBJ1-2, with 10 bases lining up with TRBD1. V lost 4 bases to trimming and J lost 4 bases; unmatched junction nucleotides: 4. This CDR3 region has 14 residues. Germline V lookup: CDR1 SGHRS, CDR2 YFSETQ. DNA for the CDR3: TGCGCCAGCAGCGGGGGACAGGGGACCTATGGCTACACCTTC. This codes for CASSGGQGTYGYTF. The variable domain in full, with the rest retrieved from reference TRBV5-1 and TRBJ1-2, is KAGVTQTPRYLIKTRGQQVTLSCSPISGHRSVSWYQQTPGQGLQFLFEYFSETQRNKGNFPGRFSGRQFSNSRSEMNVSTLELGDSALYLCASSGGQGTYGYTFGSGTRLTVV.

CDR3 sequence (DNA): TGTGCAAGTCGCTTAGCGCAGCAGGGGACCCACGAGCAGTACTTC. Translating gives CASRLAQQGTHEQYF. The chain recombines TRBV12-2 with TRBJ2-7; the D segment call TRBD1 is taken from the table without a DNA check. TRBV12-2 is a listed pseudogene. This CDR3 region has 15 residues.

The chain couples TRBV5-8 to TRBJ2-7; tentative D call: TRBD1 (5 bases). Germline CDR1 is SGHTS and CDR2 is YDEGEE. V dropped 5 bases and J dropped 3 bases, with 15 bases sitting between them. This CDR3 has 14 amino acids. CDR3 sequence (DNA): TGTGCCAGCAGTTACGTACAGGAATACTACGAGCAGTACTTC. Translating it yields CASSYVQEYYEQYF.

The chain uses TRBV27 and TRBJ1-3; D perhaps matches TRBD1 (6 bases). CDR3 length: 14 amino acids. Germline V CDR1 and CDR2: MNHEY, SMNVEV (reference sequence). V shed 5 bases and J shed 2 bases, with 10 bases lying between them. CDR3 sequence reads: CASSQYRAGNTIYF. CDR3 DNA sequence: TGTGCCAGCAGTCAATACAGGGCTGGAAACACCATATATTTT.

The chain links TRBV5-6 to TRBJ1-1; TRBD1 is a possible D gene (5 bases). CDR1 is SGHDT, CDR2 YYEEEE, per germline. This CDR3 is built from 13 residues. The V end was cut by 4 bases, the J end by 12 bases, with 19 bases between. DNA for the CDR3: TGTGCCAGCAGCACGGCGCAAGCAGGGAGGACTTTCTTT. This sequence encodes CASSTAQAGRTFF. The full variable domain, its missing parts supplied by reference TRBV5-6 and TRBJ1-1, is DAGVTQSPTHLIKTRGQQVTLRCSPKSGHDTVSWYQQALGQGPQFIFQYYEEEERQRGNFPDRFSGHQFPNYSSELNVNALLLGDSALYLCASSTAQAGRTFFGQGTRLTVV.

The rearrangement links TRBV3-1 (or the pseudogene TRBV3-2) to TRBJ1-5; D gene uncertain. V shed 6 bases and J shed 3 bases, with 12 bases lying between them. Germline V CDR1 and CDR2: LGHDT, YNNKEL (reference sequence). The CDR3 loop spans 14 amino acids. This chain's CDR3 is CASSTVHSNQPQHF. CDR3 in DNA: TGTGCCAGCAGTACCGTGCACTCCAATCAGCCCCAGCATTTT.

The rearrangement uses TRBV27 and TRBJ1-5; D remains unclear. Trimming removed 3 bases from V and 7 bases from J, with 10 bases in between. CDR3 length equals 13 residues. CDR1 and CDR2 (germline): MNHEY, SMNVEV (reference sequence). CDR3 sequence: CASSFRGSQPQHF. CDR3 DNA sequence: TGTGCCAGCAGTTTTAGAGGGAGCCAGCCCCAGCATTTT.

This chain connects TRBV7-9 to TRBJ2-7, with TRBD2 as a possible D gene (6 bases). V was shortened by 5 bases and J by 2 bases, with 10 bases between the two germline ends. The length of the CDR3 is 13 residues. From germline, CDR1 is SEHNR and CDR2 FQNEAQ (reference sequence). The CDR3 here is CASSPAGTYEQYF. As DNA, the CDR3 is TGTGCCAGCAGCCCGGCGGGGACCTACGAGCAGTACTTC. The whole variable domain, filled in from reference TRBV7-9 and TRBJ2-7, reads DTGVSQNPRHKITKRGQNVTFRCDPISEHNRLYWYRQTLGQGPEFLTYFQNEAQLEKSRLLSDRFSAERPKGSFSTLEIQRTEQGDSAMYLCASSPAGTYEQYFGPGTRLTVT.

The J gene is TRBJ2-1, the V gene TRBV7-9; TRBD2 might be the D (6 bases). Germline CDR1 SEHNR, CDR2 FQNEAQ (reference sequence). The CDR3 is 13 amino acids. The ends were cut back, 4 bases at V and 4 bases at J, with 8 bases in the middle. For the CDR3, the DNA is TGTGCCAGCAGCTGGGGACTTTACAATGAGCAGTTCTTC. Translated: CASSWGLYNEQFF.

The chain has TRBV5-1 and TRBJ2-3, with 13 bases fitting TRBD2. This CDR3 has 15 amino acids. V was clipped by 3 bases and J by 10 bases; unmatched bases: 8. The germline gives CDR1 SGHRS, CDR2 YFSETQ. CDR3 coding DNA: TGCGCCAGCAGCTATGGACTAGCGGGAGTACTATCGCAGTATTTT. Protein: CASSYGLAGVLSQYF.

The chain's CDR3 is CASSLDGSRSGNTIYF. The DNA for the CDR3 is TGCGCCAGCAGCTTGGATGGGAGTCGGTCTGGAAACACCATATATTTT. The rearrangement links TRBV5-1 to TRBJ1-3, with no clear D. This CDR3 is built from 16 residues. The germline gives CDR1 SGHRS, CDR2 YFSETQ. With 0 bases removed from V and 1 base from J, the gap between germline ends came to 11 bases.